These 8 T cell receptor beta chains were sequenced from one sample in a study of human T cells and chemical hapten exposure. Described time point: patch test 2, 6 weeks after DPC sensitization. The treatment is: therapeutic diphenylcyclopropenone sensitization with weekly scalp DPC. Each CDR3 protein gets one entry after TCRdb re-called the RACE reads with MiXCR. The repertoire holds roughly 140,000 distinct CDR3 sequences, with approximately 12% as singletons. The sample consisted of whole blood, taken in connection with sensitization to the hapten diphenylcyclopropenone (DPC). These receptors were taken from a woman in her fifties or sixties with alopecia areata. Some clones in this sample may be carry-over from other donors' samples.

This clonotype has just a few counts. The chain joins TRBV21-1 to TRBJ1-3; the D call in the table, TRBD1, was not verified against the DNA. TRBV21-1 is a pseudogene segment. This CDR3 spans 14 amino acids. The CDR3 DNA reads TGTGCCAGATGGCAGGGATACTCTGGAAACACCATATATTTT. Its translation is CARWQGYSGNTIYF.

This clonotype has ten or more counts. The chain uses TRBV11-3 and TRBJ1-1; 7 positions match TRBD1. The CDR3 length is 14 residues. Per the germline V gene, CDR1 is SGHNT and CDR2 is YENEEA. V shed 5 bases, J shed 1 base, and the junction held 4 bases outside the gene matches. CDR3 loop: CASSKDRWNTEAFF. In DNA form, the CDR3 reads TGTGCCAGCAGCAAGGACAGGTGGAACACTGAAGCTTTCTTT.

This clonotype was detected only once. The rearrangement joins TRBV7-9 to TRBJ1-1, with a possible D match to TRBD1 (6 bases). Trimming stripped 5 bases from V and 8 bases from J, with 15 bases between. The CDR3 extends over 13 amino acids. Per germline, CDR1 SEHNR and CDR2 FQNEAQ (reference sequence). Written as DNA, the CDR3 is TGTGCCAGCAGCCTTCTGTCCCAGGGGGAAGCTTTCTTT. Its protein product is CASSLLSQGEAFF.

This sequence joins TRBV7-2 and TRBJ2-2; 8 bases fit TRBD1. Germline V CDR1 and CDR2: SGHTA, FQGNSA. V trimming: 5 bases; J trimming: 1 base; junction bases outside the gene matches: 12. The CDR3 sequence is 18 residues long. Written as DNA, the CDR3 is TGTGCCAGCAGCCCAAAGTGGGTGGGGACAGGGAACACCGGGGAGCTGTTTTTT. As protein: CASSPKWVGTGNTGELFF.

Turning to this clonotype: A much larger clone is a single base away; this may be a read error. V and J are TRBV9 and TRBJ2-1, with TRBD2 matching over 9 bases. The CDR3 has 15 residues. CDR1 is SGDLS, CDR2 YYNGEE, per germline. V shed 0 bases and J 9 bases; nucleotides not matched to a gene: 7. Here the CDR3 DNA reads TGTGCCAGCAGCGTAGCGGCTAGCGGGGTCGGTGAGCAGTTCTTC. Translated, it gives CASSVAASGVGEQFF. Combining the CDR3 with reference TRBV9 and TRBJ2-1 gives the whole variable domain DSGVTQTPKHLITATGQRVTLRCSPRSGDLSVYWYQQSLDQGLQFLIQYYNGEERAKGNILERFSAQQFPDLHSELNLSSLELGDSALYFCASSVAASGVGEQFFGPGTRLTVL.

The V call is TRBV29-1, the J call TRBJ1-1; no clear D. CDR3 length: 11 residues. The V end lost 8 bases, the J end lost 5 bases, and 12 bases lay between the germline ends. From germline, CDR1 is SQVTM and CDR2 ANQGSEA. CDR3 sequence: CSSGLGTEAFF. The CDR3 nucleotides read TGCAGCTCTGGGCTGGGGACTGAAGCTTTCTTT.

The genes are TRBV29-1 and TRBJ2-7; D perhaps matches TRBD1 (7 bases). This CDR3 is 15 amino acids long. Germline CDR1 reads SQVTM; CDR2 reads ANQGSEA. V was clipped by 6 bases and J by 5 bases, with 23 bases between them. Written as DNA, the CDR3 is TGCAGCGTCGCAGGGGGACGGGAGAGACGTGACGAGCAGTACTTC. This translates into CSVAGGRERRDEQYF.

This clonotype was recorded a few times. One end of the junction is discordant with germline, which a read error may explain. This chain connects TRBV30 to TRBJ2-6; no clear D. This CDR3 contains 15 residues. CDR1 and CDR2 (germline): GTSNPN, SVGIG (reference sequence). CDR3 sequence reads: CAWSVPHGGTNVLTF. CDR3 bases: TGTGCCTGGAGTGTACCTCATGGTGGGACCAACGTCCTGACTTTC.